Presented here are 7 T cell receptor beta chains from one specimen sequenced in a study of T cells in localized non-small cell lung cancer. Sequenced by immunoSEQ multiplex PCR; TCRdb stores in-frame clones only, minus some. The sample lists about 1,200 clones; about 38% were seen once. This specimen was normal lung tissue next to the tumor, taken before any cancer treatment. These receptors came from a woman aged 40-75 years with stage I lung adenocarcinoma.

The chain employs TRBV6-8 and TRBJ2-2; the D gene could be TRBD1 or TRBD2 (5 bases each). The CDR3 has 14 amino acids. CDR1 is MNHGY, CDR2 SAAAGT, per germline. V was shortened by 5 bases and J by 7 bases, with 14 bases between the two germline ends. The CDR3 loop is CASSQMGEYGELFF. The CDR3 DNA reads as TGTGCCAGCAGTCAAATGGGGGAATACGGGGAGCTGTTTTTT.

Worth noting for this clone: Germline and junction disagree at one end, which may indicate a read error. The chain is built from TRBV6-8 and TRBJ2-2, with 12 bases fitting TRBD2. This CDR3 has 16 amino acids. Germline values: CDR1 MNHGY, CDR2 SAAAGT. CDR3 DNA: TGTGCCAGCAGGACTAGCGGGAGAAGGAACACCGGAGAGCTGTTTTTT. The encoded protein is CASRTSGRRNTGELFF.

This chain joins TRBV15 and TRBJ1-5; 9 nucleotides match TRBD1. Per the germline V gene, CDR1 is LNHNV and CDR2 is YYDKDF (reference sequence). Trimming at V came to 2 bases and at J to 2 bases, leaving 4 bases not matched to a gene. This CDR3 has 16 residues. Here the CDR3 reads CATSRTGGPGNQPQHF. CDR3 in DNA: TGTGCCACCAGCAGAACAGGGGGCCCTGGCAATCAGCCCCAGCATTTT.

This clone is a singleton in its sample. The gene calls are TRBV29-1 and TRBJ2-1; tentatively, D is TRBD2 (6 bases). Germline V gene lookup returns CDR1 SQVTM and CDR2 ANQGSEA. The CDR3 spans 13 residues. V lost 3 bases and J lost 2, with 8 bases in between. CDR3 in amino acids: CSVEWEAYNEQFF. The DNA of the CDR3 is TGCAGCGTTGAGTGGGAGGCCTACAATGAGCAGTTCTTC.

This clone was seen a handful of times. This chain links TRBV19 with TRBJ1-1; D possibly corresponds to TRBD1 (6 bases). Germline-derived CDR1 and CDR2 are LNHDA and SQIVND (reference sequence). V was trimmed by 4 bases and J by 2 bases, leaving 11 bases between them. This CDR3 is built from 14 residues. CDR3 residues: CASSTAGDNTEAFF. For the CDR3, the DNA is TGTGCCAGTAGTACCGCAGGGGACAACACTGAAGCTTTCTTT. The whole variable domain, filled in from reference TRBV19 and TRBJ1-1, reads DGGITQSPKYLFRKEGQNVTLSCEQNLNHDAMYWYRQDPGQGLRLIYYSQIVNDFQKGDIAEGYSVSREKKESFPLTVTSAQKNPTAFYLCASSTAGDNTEAFFGQGTRLTVV.

This clone has just a few counts. The rearrangement joins TRBV7-5 to TRBJ2-7. TRBV7-5 corresponds to a pseudogene. This CDR3 is 14 amino acids long. CDR3 in amino acids: CASSDGGGGYEQYF. As DNA, the CDR3 is TGTGCCAGCAGCGACGGGGGCGGCGGATACGAGCAGTACTTC.

This clone ranks as medium-sized (0.01 to 0.1%). The rearrangement uses TRBV9 and TRBJ2-3; D might be TRBD1 (6 bases). The CDR3 contains 14 residues. CDR1 is SGDLS and CDR2 is YYNGEE in the germline V gene. V was clipped by 4 bases and J by 7 bases, with 16 bases between them. CDR3 nucleotide sequence: TGTGCCAGCAGCCCAAAAGGACAGTCCCATACGCAGTATTTT. Translated, it gives CASSPKGQSHTQYF.